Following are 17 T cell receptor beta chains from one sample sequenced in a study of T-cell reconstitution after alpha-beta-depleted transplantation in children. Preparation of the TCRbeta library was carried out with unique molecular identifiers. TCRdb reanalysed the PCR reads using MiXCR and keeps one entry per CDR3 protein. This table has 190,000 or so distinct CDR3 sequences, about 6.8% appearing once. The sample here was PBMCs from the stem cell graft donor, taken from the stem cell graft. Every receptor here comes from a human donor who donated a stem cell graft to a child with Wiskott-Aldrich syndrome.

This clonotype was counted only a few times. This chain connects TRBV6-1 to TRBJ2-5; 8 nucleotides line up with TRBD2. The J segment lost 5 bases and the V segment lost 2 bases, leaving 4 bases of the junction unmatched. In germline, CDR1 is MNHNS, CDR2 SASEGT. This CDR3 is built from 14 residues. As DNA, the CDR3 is TGTGCCAGCAGTGAAACGGGACTAGAGGAGACCCAGTACTTC. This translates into CASSETGLEETQYF.

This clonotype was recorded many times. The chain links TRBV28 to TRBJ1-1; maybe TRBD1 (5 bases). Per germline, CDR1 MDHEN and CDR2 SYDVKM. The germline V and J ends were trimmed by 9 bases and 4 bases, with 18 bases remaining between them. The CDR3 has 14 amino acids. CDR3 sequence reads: CASLGAGWGTEAFF. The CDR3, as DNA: TGTGCCAGTCTAGGGGCAGGGTGGGGCACTGAAGCTTTCTTT.

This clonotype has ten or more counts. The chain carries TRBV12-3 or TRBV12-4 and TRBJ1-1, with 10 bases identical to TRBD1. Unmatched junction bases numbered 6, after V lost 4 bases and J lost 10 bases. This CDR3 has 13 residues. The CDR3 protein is CASSSRDRGRAFF. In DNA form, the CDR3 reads TGTGCCAGCAGTTCAAGGGACAGGGGTAGAGCTTTCTTT.

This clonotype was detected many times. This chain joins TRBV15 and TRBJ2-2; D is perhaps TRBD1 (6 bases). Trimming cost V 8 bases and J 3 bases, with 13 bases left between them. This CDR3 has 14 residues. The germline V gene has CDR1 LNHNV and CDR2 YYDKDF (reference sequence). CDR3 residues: CATELSGDTGELFF. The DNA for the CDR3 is TGTGCCACCGAGTTATCAGGGGACACCGGGGAGCTGTTTTTT.

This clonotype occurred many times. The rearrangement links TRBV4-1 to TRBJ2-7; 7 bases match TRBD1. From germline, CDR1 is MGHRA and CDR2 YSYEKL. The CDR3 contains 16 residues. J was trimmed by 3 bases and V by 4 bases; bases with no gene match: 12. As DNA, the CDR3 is TGCGCCAGCAGCCGCCACACCGGGACAGAGAACTACGAGCAGTACTTC. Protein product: CASSRHTGTENYEQYF.

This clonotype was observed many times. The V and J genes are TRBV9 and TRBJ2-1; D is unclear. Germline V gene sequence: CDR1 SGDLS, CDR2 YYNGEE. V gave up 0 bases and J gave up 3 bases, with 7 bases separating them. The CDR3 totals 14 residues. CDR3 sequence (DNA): TGTGCCAGCAGCGTAGCTAGTGTCTACAATGAGCAGTTCTTC. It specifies CASSVASVYNEQFF.

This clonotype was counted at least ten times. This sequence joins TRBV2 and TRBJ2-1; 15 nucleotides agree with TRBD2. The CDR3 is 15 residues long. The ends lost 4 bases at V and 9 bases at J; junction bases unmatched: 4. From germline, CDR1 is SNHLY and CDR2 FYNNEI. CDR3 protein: CASSAGLAGGVEQFF. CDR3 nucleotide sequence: TGTGCCAGCAGTGCGGGACTAGCGGGAGGAGTTGAGCAGTTCTTC.

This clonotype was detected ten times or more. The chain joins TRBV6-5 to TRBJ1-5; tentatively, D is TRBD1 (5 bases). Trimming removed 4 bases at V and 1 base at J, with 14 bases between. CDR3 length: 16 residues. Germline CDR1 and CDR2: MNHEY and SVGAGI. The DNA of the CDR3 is TGTGCCAGCAGTTCGGGACCCGGACGGAGCAATCAGCCCCAGCATTTT. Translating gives CASSSGPGRSNQPQHF.

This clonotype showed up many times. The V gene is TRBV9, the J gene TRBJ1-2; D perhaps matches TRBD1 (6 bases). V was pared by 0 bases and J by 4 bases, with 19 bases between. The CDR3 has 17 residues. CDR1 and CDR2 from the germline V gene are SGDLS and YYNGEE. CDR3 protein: CASSVELGGTPAYGYTF. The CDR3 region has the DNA TGTGCCAGCAGCGTAGAGTTAGGAGGGACACCGGCCTATGGCTACACCTTC.

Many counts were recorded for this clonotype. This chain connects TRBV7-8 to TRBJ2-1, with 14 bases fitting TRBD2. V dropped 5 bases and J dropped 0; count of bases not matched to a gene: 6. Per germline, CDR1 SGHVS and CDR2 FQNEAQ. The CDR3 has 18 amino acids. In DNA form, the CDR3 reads TGTGCCAGCAGCCCTCGGACTAGCGGGGGGCGCTCCTACAATGAGCAGTTCTTC. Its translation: CASSPRTSGGRSYNEQFF. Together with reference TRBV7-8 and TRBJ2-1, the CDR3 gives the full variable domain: GAGVSQSPRYKVAKRGQDVALRCDPISGHVSLFWYQQALGQGPEFLTYFQNEAQLDKSGLPSDRFFAERPEGSVSTLKIQRTQQEDSAVYLCASSPRTSGGRSYNEQFFGPGTRLTVL.

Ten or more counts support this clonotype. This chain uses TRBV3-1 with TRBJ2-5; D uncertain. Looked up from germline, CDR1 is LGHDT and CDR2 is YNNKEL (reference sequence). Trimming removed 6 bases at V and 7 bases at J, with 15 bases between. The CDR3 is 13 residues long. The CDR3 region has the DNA TGTGCCAGCAGTTCATCTCTGCGGAGGACCCAGTACTTC. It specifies CASSSSLRRTQYF.

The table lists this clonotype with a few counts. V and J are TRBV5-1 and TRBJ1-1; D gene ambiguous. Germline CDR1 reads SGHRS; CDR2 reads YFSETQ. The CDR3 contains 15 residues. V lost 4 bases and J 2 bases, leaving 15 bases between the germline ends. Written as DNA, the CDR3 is TGCGCCAGCAGCAACTTTCCAACTCCTAACACTGAAGCTTTCTTT. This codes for CASSNFPTPNTEAFF.

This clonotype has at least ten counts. CDR3 nucleotide sequence: TGTGCCAGCAGCCGATCAACAGAGACCCAGTACTTC. Amino acid sequence: CASSRSTETQYF. The chain has TRBV7-2 and TRBJ2-5; the D is unclear. Between the trimmed V and J ends, which lost 5 bases and 4 bases, there was a span of 8 bases. Germline CDR1 is SGHTA and CDR2 is FQGNSA. The CDR3 contains 12 residues.

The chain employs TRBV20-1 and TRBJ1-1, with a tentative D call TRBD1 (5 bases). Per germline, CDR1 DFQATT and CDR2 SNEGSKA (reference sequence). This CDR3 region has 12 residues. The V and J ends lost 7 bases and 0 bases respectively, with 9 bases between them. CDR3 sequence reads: CSGGGMNTEAFF. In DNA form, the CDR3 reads TGCAGTGGGGGGGGAATGAACACTGAAGCTTTCTTT.

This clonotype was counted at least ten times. Written as DNA, the CDR3 is TGCAGCGTTGAACCTGGACTGTACAATGAGCAGTTCTTC. Its translation: CSVEPGLYNEQFF. This chain links TRBV29-1 with TRBJ2-1; TRBD2 is a possible D gene (5 bases). CDR1 SQVTM and CDR2 ANQGSEA come from the germline V gene. The ends were cut back, 2 bases at V and 4 bases at J, with 9 bases in the middle. The CDR3 is made up of 13 amino acids.

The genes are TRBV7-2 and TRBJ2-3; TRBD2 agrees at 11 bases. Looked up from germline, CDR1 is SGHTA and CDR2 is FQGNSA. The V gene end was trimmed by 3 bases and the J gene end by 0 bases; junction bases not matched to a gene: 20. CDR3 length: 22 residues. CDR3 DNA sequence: TGTGCCAGCAGCTTTCCCTCCTCCGGGACTAGCGGTAGTGAGTACAGCACAGATACGCAGTATTTT. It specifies CASSFPSSGTSGSEYSTDTQYF. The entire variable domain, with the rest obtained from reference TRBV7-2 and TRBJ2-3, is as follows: GAGVSQSPSNKVTEKGKDVELRCDPISGHTALYWYRQSLGQGLEFLIYFQGNSAPDKSGLPSDRFSAERTGGSVSTLTIQRTQQEDSAVYLCASSFPSSGTSGSEYSTDTQYFGPGTRLTVL.

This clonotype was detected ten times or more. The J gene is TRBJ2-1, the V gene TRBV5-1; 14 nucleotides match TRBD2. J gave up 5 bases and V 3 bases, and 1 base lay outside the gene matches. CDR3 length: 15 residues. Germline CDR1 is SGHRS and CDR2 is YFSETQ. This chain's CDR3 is CASSWGLAGDNEQFF. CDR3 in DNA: TGCGCCAGCAGCTGGGGACTAGCGGGGGACAATGAGCAGTTCTTC.